The 18 T cell receptor beta chains given below trace back to one sample, sequenced in a study of blood T cell repertoires in COVID-19 (TCRdb year 2020). Library prep was done by the immunoSEQ multiplex PCR assay. Drawn from immuneACCESS, this table holds only the in-frame rearrangements with V and J called that TCRdb kept. Clones are partly lost; checked studies trace under half to an unresolved V gene and leave the rest unexplained. Counted in this sample were roughly 26,000 clones; around 65% of them appeared once. The ten largest account for 7.3% of the sample. Sequencing was performed on peripheral blood. The receptors shown here come from a man aged 55 to 70 with active or convalescent COVID-19.

Comments on this clone: It is unclear where the CDR3 begins or ends on the DNA, so no DNA is shown, and the CDR3 is as TCRdb lists it. The V gene is TRBV27, the J gene TRBJ2-2; the D call TRBD2 from the table was never checked on the DNA. Counting both end residues, the CDR3 totals 17 amino acids. CDR1 MNHEY and CDR2 SMNVEV come from the germline V gene (reference sequence). CDR3 sequence: CASSLSLREIYTGELFF.

This rearrangement joins TRBV6-2 or TRBV6-3 to TRBJ2-1; 8 nucleotides line up with TRBD2. Germline V gene lookup returns CDR1 MNHEY and CDR2 SVGEGT. The CDR3 totals 14 residues. V gave up 5 bases and J gave up 4 bases; unmatched junction bases: 4. The DNA for the CDR3 is TGTGCCAGCAGTCCGGGACTAGAGTACAATGAGCAGTTCTTC. Translation: CASSPGLEYNEQFF.

The chain couples TRBV3-1 (or the pseudogene TRBV3-2) to TRBJ2-7; D is ambiguous. The CDR3 is made up of 12 amino acids. From germline, CDR1 is LGHDT and CDR2 YNNKEL (reference sequence). The V end lost 3 bases, the J end lost 4 bases, and 7 bases lay between the germline ends. The CDR3 region is CASSHATYEQYF. In DNA form, the CDR3 reads TGTGCCAGCAGCCATGCGACTTACGAGCAGTACTTC.

This clone was seen only a few times. V is TRBV30 and J is TRBJ1-2, with D possibly TRBD1 on 6 matching bases. Looked up from germline, CDR1 is GTSNPN and CDR2 is SVGIG (reference sequence). V gave up 7 bases and J gave up 4 bases, with 13 bases separating them. There are 12 residues in the CDR3. The chain's CDR3 is CAYRTVIYGYTF. The CDR3 DNA reads TGTGCCTACCGGACAGTAATCTATGGCTACACCTTC.

This rearrangement joins TRBV6-5 to TRBJ2-5; 13 bases align to TRBD2. The CDR3 has 16 amino acids. CDR1 MNHEY and CDR2 SVGAGI come from the germline V gene. V dropped 0 bases and J dropped 4; count of bases not matched to a gene: 2. CDR3 in amino acids: CASSYSGTSGIETQYF. The CDR3 DNA is TGTGCCAGCAGTTACTCTGGGACTAGCGGGATAGAGACCCAGTACTTC.

This clone was seen a handful of times. The rearrangement joins TRBV3-1 (or the pseudogene TRBV3-2) to TRBJ1-3; tentative D call: TRBD1 (6 bases). The V end was cut by 1 base, the J end by 0 bases, with 10 bases between. Germline V gives CDR1 LGHDT, CDR2 YNNKEL (reference sequence). The CDR3 sequence is 16 residues long. The CDR3, as DNA: TGTGCCAGCAGCCAAGCGGACAGATTCTCTGGAAACACCATATATTTT. This translates into CASSQADRFSGNTIYF.

CDR3 bases: TGTGCCAGCCAAGGACAGACGAACACTGAAGCTTTCTTT. This codes for CASQGQTNTEAFF. This chain connects TRBV3-1 (or the pseudogene TRBV3-2) to TRBJ1-1; D possibly corresponds to TRBD1 (6 bases). Germline V gene lookup returns CDR1 LGHDT and CDR2 YNNKEL (reference sequence). The V gene lost 8 bases and the J gene lost 1 base, with 11 bases spanning the gap. The CDR3 covers 13 residues.

This clone counts as large (0.1 to 1%). The rearrangement links TRBV6-2 or TRBV6-3 to TRBJ2-7; 11 nucleotides align to TRBD2. CDR3 length: 16 residues. Germline CDR1 and CDR2: MNHEY and SVGEGT. With 2 bases clipped from V and 2 bases from J, the junction kept 5 bases outside the gene matches. The CDR3 spells CASSYTLAGDPYEQYF. The CDR3 nucleotides read TGTGCCAGCAGTTACACACTAGCGGGGGACCCCTACGAGCAGTACTTC.

This chain joins TRBV9 and TRBJ1-6, with a possible D match to TRBD1 (6 bases). The length of the CDR3 is 15 residues. Germline-derived CDR1 and CDR2 are SGDLS and YYNGEE. V dropped 4 bases and J dropped 6 bases, with 14 bases sitting between them. The CDR3 region has the DNA TGTGCCAGCAGCAGATGGACAGCGGCTAATTCACCCCTCCACTTT. It is translated as CASSRWTAANSPLHF.

V gene TRBV18 combines with J gene TRBJ1-5; 8 bases line up with TRBD1. This CDR3 region has 14 residues. CDR1 and CDR2 (germline): KGHSH, LQKENI. V was pared by 8 bases and J by 9 bases, with 12 bases of the junction left unmatched. The CDR3 sequence: CASGPDREGRPQHF. In DNA form, the CDR3 reads TGTGCCAGCGGACCGGACAGGGAGGGACGGCCCCAGCATTTT.

The chain couples TRBV3-1 (or the pseudogene TRBV3-2) to TRBJ2-7, with D unresolved. The CDR3 loop spans 13 amino acids. V shed 1 base and J shed 3 bases, with 7 bases lying between them. Germline V gene data show CDR1 as LGHDT and CDR2 as YNNKEL (reference sequence). CDR3 region: CASSQAFYYEQYF. The CDR3 DNA follows: TGTGCCAGCAGCCAAGCCTTTTACTACGAGCAGTACTTC.

This clone has more than one count but fewer than ten. This chain joins TRBV30 and TRBJ1-6; 8 nucleotides line up with TRBD1. Germline CDR1 and CDR2: GTSNPN and SVGIG (reference sequence). CDR3 size: 13 residues. The J segment lost 5 bases and the V segment lost 5 bases, leaving 2 bases of the junction unmatched. CDR3 residues: CAWATGDNSPLHF. The DNA for the CDR3 is TGTGCCTGGGCGACAGGGGATAATTCACCCCTCCACTTT.

This clone has just one count. V gene TRBV2 combines with J gene TRBJ2-7; 7 positions match TRBD1. The J segment lost 3 bases and the V segment lost 6 bases, leaving 11 bases of the junction unmatched. This CDR3 comprises 15 residues. From germline, CDR1 is SNHLY and CDR2 FYNNEI. The CDR3 loop is CASRTDRANFYEQYF. DNA of the CDR3: TGTGCCAGCAGAACTGACAGGGCGAATTTCTACGAGCAGTACTTC.

This sequence joins TRBV6-4 and TRBJ1-2; TRBD1 matches at 11 bases. The CDR3 length is 15 residues. V gave up 6 bases and J gave up 3 bases; unmatched junction bases: 6. In germline, CDR1 is MRHNA, CDR2 SNTAGT. The CDR3 DNA is TGTGCCAGCAGACCTGGGACAGGGGGATACTATGGCTACACCTTC. Its protein product is CASRPGTGGYYGYTF.

V is TRBV6-5 and J is TRBJ1-5; tentative D call: TRBD1 (6 bases). Trimming took off 7 bases at V and 7 bases at J, with 17 bases between the two ends. The CDR3 spans 14 residues. Per germline, CDR1 MNHEY and CDR2 SVGAGI. The CDR3 sequence is CASTIQGSFQPQHF. DNA of the CDR3: TGTGCCAGCACGATACAGGGAAGTTTCCAGCCCCAGCATTTT.

This clone was seen only once. The CDR3 loop is CASSLGGGVAGDREQYF. Here the CDR3 DNA reads TGTGCCAGCAGCTTAGGGGGTGGGGTAGCGGGAGATCGCGAGCAGTACTTC. The rearrangement links TRBV7-9 to TRBJ2-7, with TRBD2 matching 9 bases. The germline gives CDR1 SEHNR, CDR2 FQNEAQ (reference sequence). The CDR3 is made up of 17 amino acids. With V trimmed by 1 base and J by 6 bases, 13 bases remained unmatched.

The chain recombines TRBV5-1 with TRBJ2-5, with TRBD1 matching 8 bases. V lost 0 bases to trimming and J lost 4 bases; unmatched junction nucleotides: 5. Germline V lookup: CDR1 SGHRS, CDR2 YFSETQ. The CDR3 extends over 15 amino acids. For the CDR3, the DNA is TGCGCCAGCAGCTTGGGGGACAGGTTGAGAGAGACCCAGTACTTC. This gives the protein CASSLGDRLRETQYF.

The chain is built from TRBV2 and TRBJ2-7, with D possibly being TRBD1 (5 bases). V was trimmed by 11 bases and J by 4 bases, leaving 27 bases between them. In germline, CDR1 is SNHLY, CDR2 FYNNEI. The CDR3 length is 16 residues. Here the CDR3 reads CASRAGSLSLLYEQYF. CDR3 nucleotide sequence: TGTGCCTCCAGGGCAGGGTCCCTATCCCTTCTTTACGAGCAGTACTTC.